This TCR beta chain comes out of a study of early T cells in non-severe SARS-CoV-2 infection. Study conclusions and caveats: Using VDJdb, the matching emphasized anti-spike CD8 responses while missing private and CD4 specificities.

TCRdb reanalysed the 5' RACE reads using MiXCR and keeps one entry per CDR3 protein. This sample has some 82,000 distinct CDR3 sequences, with less than 15% found just once. The CDR3 has 11 residues. Germline V lookup: CDR1 SQVTM, CDR2 ANQGSEA. V shed 5 bases and J shed 9 bases, with 11 bases lying between them. This clonotype appeared many times. What it binds is not known. The TCR sequence derives from an adult who was a healthcare worker with PCR-confirmed SARS-CoV-2 infection or an uninfected control (not recorded which). Sequenced here: whole blood, sampled at baseline. The V gene is TRBV29-1, the J gene TRBJ2-1; D remains unclear. CDR3 sequence: CSVYGTSEQFF. The CDR3 nucleotides read TGCAGCGTTTATGGAACATCTGAGCAGTTCTTC.